This T cell receptor (beta chain) was captured by sequencing in a study of cytomegalovirus exposure and HLA in healthy donors. On the study more broadly: Ancestry clustering placed about 80% of several hundred genotyped donors in the Caucasian-associated cluster. Study observations and caveats: Clonal expansion was found to be greater in HLA-associated TCR beta chains than in equally common others in a later analysis. Data from an earlier analysis indicated that most TCR beta V segments were productive either about 87% or about 30% of the time.

Researchers ran the PCR with 60 Vbeta and 13 Jbeta primers. As originally analysed: The authors later counted about 80 million unique TCR beta chains, some 10 million of them shared. Using immunoSEQ multiplex PCR, the repertoire was profiled, and TCRdb retains in-frame clones only, with some absent. The V and J calls and clone size were taken over from that table, and D and trimming were inferred from the DNA. In the table there are 90,000 to 150,000 clones, 70% to 85% of which are singletons. V lost 2 bases, J lost 1 base, and 2 bases stayed unmatched. The CDR3 covers 15 residues. Germline V lookup: CDR1 SGHNT, CDR2 YYREEE (reference sequence). Concerning this clone itself: What it binds is unknown.

Sequencing was carried out using PBMCs. V is TRBV5-4 and J is TRBJ2-7; 11 bases are a match to TRBD1. The sequence was obtained from a woman aged 45 to 65 in good health and CMV-seropositive. DNA for the CDR3: TGTGCCAGCAGCTTAGGGACAGGGGGATCCTACGAGCAGTACTTC. Protein product: CASSLGTGGSYEQYF.